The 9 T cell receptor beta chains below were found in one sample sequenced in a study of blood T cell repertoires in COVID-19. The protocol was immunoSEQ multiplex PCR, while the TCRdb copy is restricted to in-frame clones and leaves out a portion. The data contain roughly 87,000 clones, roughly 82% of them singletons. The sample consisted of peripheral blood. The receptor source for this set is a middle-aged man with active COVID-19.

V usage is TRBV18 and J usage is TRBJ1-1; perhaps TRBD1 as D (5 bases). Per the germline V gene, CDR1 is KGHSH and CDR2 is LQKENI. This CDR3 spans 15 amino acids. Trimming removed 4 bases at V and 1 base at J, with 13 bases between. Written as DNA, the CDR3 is TGTGCCAGCTCACAAGAACAGGCCCAGAACACTGAAGCTTTCTTT. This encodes CASSQEQAQNTEAFF.

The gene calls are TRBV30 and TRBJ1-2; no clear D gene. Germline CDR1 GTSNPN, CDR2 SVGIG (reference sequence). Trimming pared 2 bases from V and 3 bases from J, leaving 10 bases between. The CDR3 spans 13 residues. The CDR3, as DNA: TGTGCCTGGAGTTCCGAGGATTACTATGGCTACACCTTC. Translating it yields CAWSSEDYYGYTF.

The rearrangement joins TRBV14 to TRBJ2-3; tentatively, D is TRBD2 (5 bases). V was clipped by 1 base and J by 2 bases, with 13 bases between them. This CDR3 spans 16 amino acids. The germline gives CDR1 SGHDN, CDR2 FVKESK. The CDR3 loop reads CASSQVLRADTDTQYF. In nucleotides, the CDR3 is TGTGCCAGCAGCCAAGTGCTGCGGGCAGACACAGATACGCAGTATTTT.

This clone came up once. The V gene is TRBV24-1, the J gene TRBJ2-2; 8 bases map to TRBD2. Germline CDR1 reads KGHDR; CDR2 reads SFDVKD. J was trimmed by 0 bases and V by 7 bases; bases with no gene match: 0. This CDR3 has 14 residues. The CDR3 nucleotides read TGTGCCACCAGACTAGCGGCGAACACCGGGGAGCTGTTTTTT. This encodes CATRLAANTGELFF.

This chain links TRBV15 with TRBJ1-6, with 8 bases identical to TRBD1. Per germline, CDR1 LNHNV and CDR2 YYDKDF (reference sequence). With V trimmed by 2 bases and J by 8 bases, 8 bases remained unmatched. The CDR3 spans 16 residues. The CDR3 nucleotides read TGTGCCACCAGCAGAACCGGGACAGGTATTGATTCACCCCTCCACTTT. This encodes CATSRTGTGIDSPLHF.

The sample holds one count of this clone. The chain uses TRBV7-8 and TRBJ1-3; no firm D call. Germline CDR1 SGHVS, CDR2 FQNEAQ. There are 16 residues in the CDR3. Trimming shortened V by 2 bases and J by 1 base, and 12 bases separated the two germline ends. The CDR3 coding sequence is TGTGCCAGCAGCTTAAGTGGCGGAGGGTCTGGAAACACCATATATTTT. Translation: CASSLSGGGSGNTIYF.

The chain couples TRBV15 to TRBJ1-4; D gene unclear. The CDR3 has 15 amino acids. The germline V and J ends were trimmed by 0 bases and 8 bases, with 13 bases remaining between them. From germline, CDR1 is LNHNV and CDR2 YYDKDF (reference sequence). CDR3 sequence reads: CATSRDRTGGEKLFF. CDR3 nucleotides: TGTGCCACCAGCAGAGATAGGACGGGAGGCGAAAAACTGTTTTTT.

The CDR3 spells CASSFPSLTPIKNEQYF. In DNA form, the CDR3 reads TGTGCCAGCAGCTTTCCCTCCCTTACACCCATAAAAAACGAGCAGTACTTC. This rearrangement joins TRBV5-5 to TRBJ2-7; D gene unclear. The V end lost 2 bases, the J end lost 5 bases, and 23 bases lay between the germline ends. The V gene's germline CDR1 is SGHKS and CDR2 YYEKEE (reference sequence). CDR3 size: 17 residues.

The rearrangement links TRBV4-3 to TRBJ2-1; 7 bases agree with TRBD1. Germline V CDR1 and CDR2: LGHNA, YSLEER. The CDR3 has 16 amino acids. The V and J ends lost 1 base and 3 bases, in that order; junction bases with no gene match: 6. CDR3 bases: TGCGCCAGCAGCCAAGGGGCGGCAGGGGGCTACAATGAGCAGTTCTTC. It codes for CASSQGAAGGYNEQFF.